These 31 T cell receptor beta chains came from one sample sequenced in a study of T cells in Graves' hyperthyroidism and ophthalmopathy. RNA transcripts yielded amplified TCR beta CDR3 regions. With the HTBI primer set, the TCR CDR3 went through a first round of RT-PCR. TCRdb recomputed calls from the multiplex PCR reads with MiXCR, one row per CDR3 protein. The sample holds some 760,000 distinct CDR3 sequences, about 14% seen once. Sequencing input: blood. These receptors were obtained from a woman under 30 with Graves' hyperthyroidism.

The CDR3 is CASSPQGLPSLNYGYTF. CDR3 nucleotide sequence: TGTGCCAGCAGTCCCCAGGGGCTTCCCTCCCTTAACTATGGCTACACCTTC. The chain couples TRBV28 to TRBJ1-2, with D maybe TRBD1 (6 bases). The V gene's germline CDR1 is MDHEN and CDR2 SYDVKM. With 5 bases removed from V and 1 base from J, the gap between germline ends came to 20 bases. The CDR3 consists of 17 residues.

This clonotype was counted a few times. This chain joins TRBV24-1 and TRBJ2-3; D might be TRBD2 (6 bases). Trimming removed 7 bases at V and 0 bases at J, with 13 bases between. The germline V gene has CDR1 KGHDR and CDR2 SFDVKD. The CDR3 consists of 15 residues. The CDR3 loop reads CATRDTGTSTDTQYF. CDR3 in DNA: TGTGCCACCAGGGACACCGGGACTAGCACAGATACGCAGTATTTT.

This clonotype was observed a handful of times. V gene TRBV6-5 combines with J gene TRBJ2-1, with 12 bases aligning to TRBD2. V was clipped by 2 bases and J by 0 bases; unmatched bases: 8. The germline V gene encodes CDR1 MNHEY and CDR2 SVGAGI. The CDR3 totals 19 residues. CDR3 DNA sequence: TGTGCCAGCAGTTACCGGTCTAGCGGGAGGGTTAGCTCCTACAATGAGCAGTTCTTC. This translates into CASSYRSSGRVSSYNEQFF.

This clonotype was counted at least ten times. This chain joins TRBV7-8 and TRBJ1-2; the match to TRBD1 covers 8 bases. The CDR3 extends over 13 amino acids. V lost 5 bases and J lost 5; bases outside the gene matches: 4. Germline V gene sequence: CDR1 SGHVS, CDR2 FQNEAQ. For the CDR3, the DNA is TGTGCCAGCAGCCCCCGGACAGGGTATGGCTACACCTTC. Its translation is CASSPRTGYGYTF.

This sequence joins TRBV18 and TRBJ2-3; TRBD1 agrees at 7 bases. This CDR3 is 13 amino acids long. V gave up 2 bases and J gave up 10 bases; unmatched junction bases: 6. CDR1 and CDR2 (germline): KGHSH, LQKENI. CDR3 in amino acids: CASSPDDRAPQYF. CDR3 DNA: TGTGCCAGCTCACCAGACGACAGGGCCCCGCAGTATTTT.

At least ten counts were recorded for this clonotype. The CDR3, as DNA: TGTGCCAGCTCACCAACCGGGACACCATCCCATGAGCAGTTCTTC. This codes for CASSPTGTPSHEQFF. The chain combines TRBV18 with TRBJ2-1, with D possibly TRBD1 on 6 matching bases. V was pared by 2 bases and J by 8 bases, with 16 bases between. The germline CDR1 and CDR2 sequences are KGHSH and LQKENI. The CDR3 covers 15 residues.

The CDR3 DNA sequence: TGCAGTGCTAGATCCATTTACCAGCATGAGCAGTTCTTC. Protein: CSARSIYQHEQFF. The V gene is TRBV20-1, the J gene TRBJ2-1; D remains ambiguous. Trimming shortened V by 2 bases and J by 8 bases, and 13 bases separated the two germline ends. The CDR3 totals 13 residues. In germline, CDR1 is DFQATT, CDR2 SNEGSKA (reference sequence).

This clonotype has a count of ten or more. The rearrangement links TRBV3-1 to TRBJ2-7; the D is unclear. The CDR3 is 13 amino acids. Germline V gives CDR1 LGHDT, CDR2 YNNKEL (reference sequence). V lost 3 bases and J 1 base, leaving 7 bases between the germline ends. The CDR3 sequence is CASSQLNSYEQYF. The DNA for the CDR3 is TGTGCCAGCAGCCAGTTAAATTCCTACGAGCAGTACTTC.

This clonotype was seen many times. V usage is TRBV6-1 and J usage is TRBJ2-1; unclear D gene. Trimming pared 3 bases from V and 3 bases from J, leaving 6 bases between. The CDR3 has 13 residues. Germline V gene data show CDR1 as MNHNS and CDR2 as SASEGT. CDR3 loop: CASSDLVYNEQFF. The CDR3 region has the DNA TGTGCCAGCAGTGATCTAGTCTACAATGAGCAGTTCTTC.

This clonotype was detected a few times. The J gene is TRBJ2-3, the V gene TRBV20-1; D gene ambiguous. The germline gives CDR1 DFQATT, CDR2 SNEGSKA (reference sequence). The CDR3 extends over 13 amino acids. Deletions cut 7 bases from V and 0 bases from J, with 11 bases between. The CDR3 region has the DNA TGCAGTGGAAGGGCGGCGAGCACAGATACGCAGTATTTT. Its protein is CSGRAASTDTQYF.

This chain links TRBV5-1 with TRBJ2-7, with 10 bases lining up with TRBD2. With V trimmed by 0 bases and J by 1 base, 1 base remained unmatched. Germline CDR1 is SGHRS and CDR2 is YFSETQ. CDR3 length equals 15 residues. The DNA of the CDR3 is TGCGCCAGCAGCTTGGCTAGCGGGAGATCCTACGAGCAGTACTTC. Translating it yields CASSLASGRSYEQYF.

The gene calls are TRBV19 and TRBJ2-7, with D possibly being TRBD1 (5 bases). The CDR3 totals 15 residues. Germline CDR1 reads LNHDA; CDR2 reads SQIVND (reference sequence). Trimming pared 7 bases from V and 3 bases from J, leaving 19 bases between. The CDR3 bases are TGTGCCAGTACCCAGGGCCCGGACCCGCGCTACGAGCAGTACTTC. Its translation: CASTQGPDPRYEQYF.

Comments on this clonotype: This may stem from a read error, because a much larger clone lies one nucleotide away. The chain links TRBV6-2 or TRBV6-3 to TRBJ2-7; D not certain. CDR3 length equals 11 residues. Germline V gene sequence: CDR1 MNHEY, CDR2 SVGEGT. V lost 6 bases, J lost 6 bases, and 9 bases lay in between. DNA of the CDR3: TGTGCCAGCAGCGCCTACTGCGAGCAGTACTTC. It is translated as CASSAYCEQYF.

This clonotype was detected a few times. This sequence joins TRBV12-3 or TRBV12-4 and TRBJ2-7, with unresolved D. Deletions cut 2 bases from V and 7 bases from J, with 12 bases between. The CDR3 loop spans 13 amino acids. The CDR3 spells CASSLQGWTEQYF. The CDR3 bases are TGTGCCAGCAGTTTACAAGGGTGGACGGAGCAGTACTTC.

This clonotype was recorded a few times. The chain couples TRBV11-2 to TRBJ2-3; 8 bases align to TRBD1. From germline, CDR1 is SGHAT and CDR2 FQNNGV. This CDR3 has 16 residues. The J segment lost 4 bases and the V segment lost 6 bases, leaving 12 bases of the junction unmatched. In DNA, the CDR3 is TGTGCCAGCAGGTCAGGTTCCGGGACAGGAGCAGATACGCAGTATTTT. Its translation: CASRSGSGTGADTQYF.

In this sample, this clonotype turned up many times. The chain recombines TRBV11-3 with TRBJ1-5; D unresolved. CDR3 length: 13 amino acids. The V gene lost 1 base and the J gene lost 5 bases, with 6 bases spanning the gap. Germline V gives CDR1 SGHNT, CDR2 YENEEA. CDR3 bases: TGTGCCAGCAGCTTAGGGGCCTATCAGCCCCAGCATTTT. It yields the protein CASSLGAYQPQHF.

This clonotype appeared many times. V usage is TRBV15 and J usage is TRBJ2-1; TRBD2 agrees at 12 bases. With V trimmed by 1 base and J by 4 bases, 2 bases remained unmatched. Per germline, CDR1 LNHNV and CDR2 YYDKDF (reference sequence). The CDR3 is 16 residues long. In DNA form, the CDR3 reads TGTGCCACCAGCAGAGGTACTAGCGGGAGGTACAATGAGCAGTTCTTC. This encodes CATSRGTSGRYNEQFF.

The chain couples TRBV28 to TRBJ2-2, with D possibly matching TRBD1 (6 bases). The V end was cut by 7 bases, the J end by 5 bases, with 17 bases between. Germline values: CDR1 MDHEN, CDR2 SYDVKM. This CDR3 has 15 amino acids. The CDR3, as DNA: TGTGCCAGCACTATATCTTTGGGGGCAACCGGGGAGCTGTTTTTT. This sequence encodes CASTISLGATGELFF.

This rearrangement joins TRBV20-1 to TRBJ2-3; weak D call: TRBD2 (5 bases). Per the germline V gene, CDR1 is DFQATT and CDR2 is SNEGSKA (reference sequence). The V end was cut by 8 bases, the J end by 3 bases, with 18 bases between. This CDR3 has 14 residues. CDR3 loop: CSCSPRRTTDTQYF. CDR3 nucleotide sequence: TGCAGTTGCTCCCCGCGGAGGACGACAGATACGCAGTATTTT.

This clonotype was found a few times. V is TRBV10-3 and J is TRBJ1-1; 7 bases line up with TRBD1. V shed 8 bases and J 0 bases; nucleotides not matched to a gene: 12. From germline, CDR1 is ENHRY and CDR2 SYGVKD. The CDR3 runs to 16 residues. CDR3: CAIGTEMVRLNTEAFF. CDR3 nucleotides: TGTGCCATCGGGACAGAAATGGTTCGTCTGAACACTGAAGCTTTCTTT.

This chain uses TRBV5-1 with TRBJ2-7; D is possibly TRBD1 (6 bases). Germline CDR1 SGHRS, CDR2 YFSETQ. CDR3 size: 15 residues. The V end was cut by 5 bases, the J end by 3 bases, with 18 bases between. The CDR3, as DNA: TGCGCCAGCAGGGTAGGCCGGGACACCCTCTACGAGCAGTACTTC. Amino acid sequence: CASRVGRDTLYEQYF.

This clonotype was recorded many times. The V call is TRBV7-2, the J call TRBJ2-7, with D uncertain. Trimming removed 3 bases at V and 1 base at J, with 7 bases between. The CDR3 consists of 13 residues. CDR1 and CDR2 (germline): SGHTA, FQGNSA. The CDR3 bases are TGTGCCAGCAGCTTTTACCAATCCTACGAGCAGTACTTC. Translating it yields CASSFYQSYEQYF.

This clonotype was observed at least ten times. V and J are TRBV27 and TRBJ2-5; 8 bases agree with TRBD1. Germline V gene sequence: CDR1 MNHEY, CDR2 SMNVEV (reference sequence). This CDR3 has 14 residues. J lost 4 bases, V lost 7 bases, and 8 bases had no gene match. The CDR3 spells CASTSDRARETQYF. The CDR3 nucleotides are TGTGCCAGCACCTCGGACAGGGCTCGAGAGACCCAGTACTTC.

This clonotype was observed at least ten times. The chain uses TRBV18 and TRBJ2-1; D may be TRBD1 (6 bases). Germline-derived CDR1 and CDR2 are KGHSH and LQKENI. The CDR3 runs to 15 residues. Trimming removed 4 bases from V and 0 bases from J, with 10 bases in between. As DNA, the CDR3 is TGTGCCAGCTCACAACAGGGTCGCTCCTACAATGAGCAGTTCTTC. It codes for CASSQQGRSYNEQFF.

This chain connects TRBV4-3 to TRBJ2-4; maybe TRBD2 (6 bases). Germline CDR1 is LGHNA and CDR2 is YSLEER. The CDR3 length is 16 residues. The V and J ends lost 0 bases and 9 bases respectively, with 18 bases between them. For the CDR3, the DNA is TGCGCCAGCAGCCAAGATCAGGCGGGGCGGAGGGGCATTCAGTACTTC. Translating gives CASSQDQAGRRGIQYF.

This clonotype was counted many times. The chain recombines TRBV30 with TRBJ1-4; D gene uncertain. The CDR3 runs to 12 residues. Per germline, CDR1 GTSNPN and CDR2 SVGIG (reference sequence). Trimming shortened V by 2 bases and J by 6 bases, and 7 bases separated the two germline ends. The CDR3 DNA reads as TGTGCCTGGAGTACGGAGGATGAAAAACTGTTTTTT. This translates into CAWSTEDEKLFF.

This clonotype was found many times. The CDR3 spells CASSFDSGNYGYTF. CDR3 DNA sequence: TGCGCCAGCAGCTTCGACAGTGGGAACTATGGCTACACCTTC. The chain combines TRBV5-1 with TRBJ1-2; weak D call: TRBD1 (5 bases). This CDR3 comprises 14 residues. Trimming removed 2 bases at V and 2 bases at J, with 10 bases between. Germline CDR1 SGHRS, CDR2 YFSETQ. Complete variable domain (other parts from reference TRBV5-1 and TRBJ1-2): KAGVTQTPRYLIKTRGQQVTLSCSPISGHRSVSWYQQTPGQGLQFLFEYFSETQRNKGNFPGRFSGRQFSNSRSEMNVSTLELGDSALYLCASSFDSGNYGYTFGSGTRLTVV.

This clonotype was recorded at least ten times. V usage is TRBV30 and J usage is TRBJ2-5, with 15 bases aligning to TRBD2. The CDR3 runs to 16 residues. The germline V gene encodes CDR1 GTSNPN and CDR2 SVGIG (reference sequence). The J segment lost 1 base and the V segment lost 6 bases, leaving 6 bases of the junction unmatched. The CDR3 DNA reads TGTGCCTGTCCGGGACTAGCGGGGGGTCTCCAAGAGACCCAGTACTTC. Its translation is CACPGLAGGLQETQYF. Drawing the rest from reference TRBV30 and TRBJ2-5, the complete variable domain is SQTIHQWPATLVQPVGSPLSLECTVEGTSNPNLYWYRQAAGRGLQLLFYSVGIGQISSEVPQNLSASRPQDRQFILSSKKLLLSDSGFYLCACPGLAGGLQETQYFGPGTRLLVL.

There are a few counts of this clonotype. One junction end disagrees with the germline gene, perhaps due to a read error. The V gene is TRBV7-6, the J gene TRBJ1-1, with a weak D call TRBD1 (5 bases). The germline CDR1 and CDR2 sequences are SGHVS and FNYEAQ. CDR3 size: 14 residues. In nucleotides, the CDR3 is TGTGCCGGCAGCTTAGAGCCGGGGGACACTGAAGCTTTCTTT. Residues: CAGSLEPGDTEAFF.

As to this clonotype: A read error may explain this, as a much larger clone is one base away. This chain connects TRBV6-2 or TRBV6-3 to TRBJ2-5; 10 bases are a match to TRBD2. The CDR3 is 15 amino acids. Germline CDR1 and CDR2: MNHEY and SVGEGT. CDR3 residues: CASSRLAGAQETQCF. The CDR3 nucleotides read TGTGCCAGCAGTAGGCTAGCGGGGGCCCAAGAGACCCAGTGCTTC.

To note about this clonotype: This clone may be a read error of a much larger clone one base away. The rearrangement uses TRBV12-3 or TRBV12-4 and TRBJ2-1; perhaps TRBD2 as D (6 bases). The V end was cut by 6 bases, the J end by 3 bases, with 21 bases between. CDR3 length: 17 amino acids. CDR3 protein: CASRETGMVADYNEQFF. The CDR3 nucleotides are TGTGCCAGCAGGGAGACTGGAATGGTAGCGGACTACAATGAGCAGTTCTTC.